Sequencing of this T cell receptor (beta chain) was carried out in a study of blood T cell repertoires in COVID-19. Turning to the study itself: Italy, Spain and the United States were the sources of the convalescent and acute COVID-19 samples. T cells, B-cell-depleted T cells, or PBMCs provided the cDNA or gDNA that served as material.

In the original analysis: Estimation of nucleated cell counts was performed using reference gene primer amplification. The table came from immunoSEQ multiplex PCR; TCRdb's copy has only in-frame clones and leaves some out. V and J calls and clone size are those listed in that table; D and trimming were worked out from the DNA. Seen here are 180,000 or so clones, approximately 85% observed once, and the top ten hold 4.5% to 7%. All enrollees were about 18 to 100 years old and from 20 to 25 US areas. The length of the CDR3 is 19 residues. The V gene's germline CDR1 is SGHNT and CDR2 YYREEE (reference sequence). V dropped 0 bases and J dropped 6; count of bases not matched to a gene: 13.

The TCR originated in a middle-aged man with acute COVID-19. This rearrangement joins TRBV5-4 to TRBJ2-2; 11 bases align to TRBD1. Sequencing input: PBMCs or T cells enriched from blood (not recorded which). Written as DNA, the CDR3 is TGTGCCAGCAGCTTGGCCATCCGGGGACAGGGGGGACGGGCCGGGGAGCTGTTTTTT. Translated: CASSLAIRGQGGRAGELFF.